The clone carrying this T cell receptor beta chain has just one count. Patients from Seattle were sampled longitudinally, starting during active infection. This sample was taken from a study of blood T cell repertoires in COVID-19. Study overall: Samples taken during acute and convalescent COVID-19 were collected in the United States, Italy and Spain. PBMCs, B-cell-depleted T cells, or T cells were the source of the cDNA or gDNA that made up the material.

Original analysis: Reference gene primer amplification in the assay estimated nucleated cell counts. Only in-frame clones appear in the TCRdb table, and some are missing; sequencing was by immunoSEQ multiplex PCR. The D gene and trimming were derived from the DNA, and the V and J assignments and clone size from that table. The sample holds approximately 140,000 clones; around 89% are singletons and the top ten take around an eighth. This TCR was recovered from a man between 18 and 35 years old with COVID-19, enrolled during active disease. Material: peripheral blood.

CDR3 nucleotide sequence: TGTGCCAGCAGCGTAGGCGGGGAGGAGGTCTACGAGCAGTACTTC. It is translated as CASSVGGEEVYEQYF. The chain has TRBV9 and TRBJ2-7; D might be TRBD2 (6 bases). This CDR3 comprises 15 residues. V shed 0 bases and J shed 3 bases, with 13 bases lying between them. CDR1 is SGDLS and CDR2 is YYNGEE in the germline V gene. Full variable domain (remainder filled in from reference TRBV9 and TRBJ2-7): DSGVTQTPKHLITATGQRVTLRCSPRSGDLSVYWYQQSLDQGLQFLIQYYNGEERAKGNILERFSAQQFPDLHSELNLSSLELGDSALYFCASSVGGEEVYEQYFGPGTRLTVT.